In its sample, the clone carrying this T cell receptor beta chain was seen once. The data belong to a study of blood T cell repertoires in COVID-19. The wider study: From T cells, B-cell-depleted T cells, or PBMCs came the material, which was cDNA or gDNA.

CDR1 MNHEY and CDR2 SMNVEV come from the germline V gene (reference sequence). This CDR3 is built from 14 residues. The J segment lost 6 bases and the V segment lost 4 bases, leaving 5 bases of the junction unmatched. As handled by the study authors: Nucleated cell counts were estimated from reference gene primer amplification. Only in-frame clones appear in the TCRdb table, and some are missing; sequencing was by immunoSEQ multiplex PCR. V and J calls and clone size come straight from that table; D and trimming were deduced from the DNA. This table has about 330,000 clones, approximately 90% appearing once.

This TCR came from a woman in her forties or fifties with active or convalescent COVID-19. Sequenced: peripheral blood. The V call is TRBV27, the J call TRBJ1-2, with 10 bases fitting TRBD1. CDR3 protein: CASSYRQGANGYTF. As DNA, the CDR3 is TGTGCCAGCAGTTATAGACAGGGGGCCAATGGCTACACCTTC.